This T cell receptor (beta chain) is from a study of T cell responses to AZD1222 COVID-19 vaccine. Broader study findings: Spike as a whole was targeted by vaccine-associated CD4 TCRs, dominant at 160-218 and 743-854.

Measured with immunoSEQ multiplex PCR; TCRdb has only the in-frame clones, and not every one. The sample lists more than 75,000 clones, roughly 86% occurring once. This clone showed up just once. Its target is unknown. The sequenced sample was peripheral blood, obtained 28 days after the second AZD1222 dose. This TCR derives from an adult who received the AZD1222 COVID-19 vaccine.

The CDR3 nucleotides read TGTGCCAGCAGCCAGGTTTACCATGAGCAGTTCTTC. This translates into CASSQVYHEQFF. The chain joins TRBV7-9 to TRBJ2-1; D gene uncertain. CDR1 is SEHNR and CDR2 is FQNEAQ in the germline V gene (reference sequence). The CDR3 sequence is 12 residues long. The V end lost 5 bases, the J end lost 8 bases, and 10 bases lay between the germline ends.